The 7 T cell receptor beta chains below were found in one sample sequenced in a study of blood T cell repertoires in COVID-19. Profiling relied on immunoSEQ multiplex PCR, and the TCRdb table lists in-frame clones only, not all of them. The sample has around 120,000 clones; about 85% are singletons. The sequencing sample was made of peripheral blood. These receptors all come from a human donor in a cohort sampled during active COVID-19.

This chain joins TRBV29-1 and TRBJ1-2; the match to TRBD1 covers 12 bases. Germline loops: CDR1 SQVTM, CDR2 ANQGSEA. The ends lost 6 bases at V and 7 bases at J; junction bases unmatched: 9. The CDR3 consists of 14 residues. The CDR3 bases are TGCAGCGTAGGGACAGGGGGCTTGGGGGCTGGCTACACCTTC. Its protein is CSVGTGGLGAGYTF. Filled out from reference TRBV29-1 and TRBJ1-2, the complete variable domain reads SAVISQKPSRDICQRGTSLTIQCQVDSQVTMMFWYRQQPGQSLTLIATANQGSEATYESGFVIDKFPISRPNLTFSTLTVSNMSPEDSSIYLCSVGTGGLGAGYTFGSGTRLTVV.

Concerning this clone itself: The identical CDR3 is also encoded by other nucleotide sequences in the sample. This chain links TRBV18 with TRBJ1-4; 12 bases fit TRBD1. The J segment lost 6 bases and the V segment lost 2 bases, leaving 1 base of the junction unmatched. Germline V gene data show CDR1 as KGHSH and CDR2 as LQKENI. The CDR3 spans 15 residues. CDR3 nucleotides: TGTGCCAGCTCACCAGGGACAGGGGGCGATGAAAAACTGTTTTTT. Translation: CASSPGTGGDEKLFF. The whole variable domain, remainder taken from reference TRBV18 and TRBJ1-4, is NAGVMQNPRHLVRRRGQEARLRCSPMKGHSHVYWYRQLPEEGLKFMVYLQKENIIDESGMPKERFSAEFPKEGPSILRIQQVVRGDSAAYFCASSPGTGGDEKLFFGSGTQLSVL.

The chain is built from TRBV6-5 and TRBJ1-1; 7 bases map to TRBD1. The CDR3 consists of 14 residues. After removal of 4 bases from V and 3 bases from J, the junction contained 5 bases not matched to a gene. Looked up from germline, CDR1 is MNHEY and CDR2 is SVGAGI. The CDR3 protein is CASSLGQPHTEAFF. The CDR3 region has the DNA TGTGCCAGCAGTTTGGGACAGCCTCACACTGAAGCTTTCTTT.

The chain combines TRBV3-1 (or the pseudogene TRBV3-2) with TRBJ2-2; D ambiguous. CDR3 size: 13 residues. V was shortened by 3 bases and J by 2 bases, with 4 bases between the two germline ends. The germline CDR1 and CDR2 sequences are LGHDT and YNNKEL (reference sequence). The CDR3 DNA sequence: TGTGCCAGCAGCCATATAAACACCGGGGAGCTGTTTTTT. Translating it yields CASSHINTGELFF.

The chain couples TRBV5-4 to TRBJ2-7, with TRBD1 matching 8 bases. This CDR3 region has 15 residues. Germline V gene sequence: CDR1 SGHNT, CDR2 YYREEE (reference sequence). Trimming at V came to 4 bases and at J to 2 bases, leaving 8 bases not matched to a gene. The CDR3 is CASSGKGQVAYEQYF. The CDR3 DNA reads TGTGCCAGCAGCGGAAAGGGACAGGTAGCCTACGAGCAGTACTTC. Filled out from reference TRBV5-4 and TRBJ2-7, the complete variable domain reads ETGVTQSPTHLIKTRGQQVTLRCSSQSGHNTVSWYQQALGQGPQFIFQYYREEENGRGNFPPRFSGLQFPNYSSELNVNALELDDSALYLCASSGKGQVAYEQYFGPGTRLTVT.

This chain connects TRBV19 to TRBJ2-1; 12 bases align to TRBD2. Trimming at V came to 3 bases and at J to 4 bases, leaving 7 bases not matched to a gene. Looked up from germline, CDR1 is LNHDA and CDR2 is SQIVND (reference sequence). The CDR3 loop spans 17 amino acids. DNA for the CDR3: TGTGCCAGTAGTATCCTTACTAGCGGGAGGATGTACAATGAGCAGTTCTTC. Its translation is CASSILTSGRMYNEQFF.

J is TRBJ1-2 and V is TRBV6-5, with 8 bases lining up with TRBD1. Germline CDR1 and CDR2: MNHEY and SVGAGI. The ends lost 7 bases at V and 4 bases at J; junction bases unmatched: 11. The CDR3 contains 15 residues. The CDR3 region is CASTGGPEKVYGYTF. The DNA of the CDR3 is TGTGCCAGCACAGGGGGCCCCGAGAAGGTCTATGGCTACACCTTC.